Presented here are 18 T cell receptor beta chains from one specimen sequenced in a study of shared clonotypes between healthy human individuals. Profiled with immunoSEQ multiplex PCR; TCRdb holds only in-frame clones, not every one. The sample has roughly 1 million clones; 70% to 80% are singletons. The specimen sequenced was memory CD4+ T cells sorted from blood. Subset described: CD45RA-negative fraction. These receptors were obtained from a man younger than 30 in good health.

This chain joins TRBV5-1 and TRBJ2-4; D not resolved. CDR1 and CDR2 (germline): SGHRS, YFSETQ. Trimming shortened V by 3 bases and J by 0 bases, and 13 bases separated the two germline ends. The CDR3 extends over 16 amino acids. For the CDR3, the DNA is TGCGCCAGCAGCTCCGGATACCAAATAGCCAAAAACATTCAGTACTTC. It encodes CASSSGYQIAKNIQYF.

As to this clone: Other DNA sequences from this sample encode an identical CDR3 as well. J is TRBJ1-2 and V is TRBV4-3; D remains ambiguous. The CDR3 runs to 13 residues. CDR1 is LGHNA and CDR2 is YSLEER in the germline V gene. V gave up 0 bases and J gave up 5 bases, with 7 bases separating them. CDR3 in amino acids: CASSQDTGYGYTF. CDR3 coding DNA: TGCGCCAGCAGCCAAGATACGGGGTATGGCTACACCTTC.

The rearrangement uses TRBV30 and TRBJ2-5, with D unresolved. The length of the CDR3 is 11 residues. CDR1 GTSNPN and CDR2 SVGIG come from the germline V gene (reference sequence). The ends were cut back, 4 bases at V and 2 bases at J, with 5 bases in the middle. The CDR3 DNA reads TGTGCCTGGACTATACAAGAGACCCAGTACTTC. Encoded protein: CAWTIQETQYF. Combining the CDR3 with reference TRBV30 and TRBJ2-5 gives the whole variable domain SQTIHQWPATLVQPVGSPLSLECTVEGTSNPNLYWYRQAAGRGLQLLFYSVGIGQISSEVPQNLSASRPQDRQFILSSKKLLLSDSGFYLCAWTIQETQYFGPGTRLLVL.

Comment on this clone: The same CDR3 can be traced to other DNA sequences in this sample. J is TRBJ1-3 and V is TRBV30; unclear D gene. Trimming removed 2 bases from V and 4 bases from J, with 3 bases in between. Germline CDR1 and CDR2: GTSNPN and SVGIG (reference sequence). This CDR3 has 11 residues. CDR3 protein: CAWSMGNTIYF. The CDR3 region has the DNA TGTGCCTGGAGTATGGGAAACACCATATATTTT.

This clone was found once. V gene TRBV28 combines with J gene TRBJ2-1, with 7 bases fitting TRBD1. CDR1 and CDR2 (germline): MDHEN, SYDVKM. The CDR3 has 13 amino acids. After removal of 6 bases from V and 7 bases from J, the junction contained 6 bases not matched to a gene. For the CDR3, the DNA is TGTGCCAGCAGACTGGGACAGCGGAATGAGCAGTTCTTC. Translation: CASRLGQRNEQFF. The whole variable domain, remainder taken from reference TRBV28 and TRBJ2-1, is DVKVTQSSRYLVKRTGEKVFLECVQDMDHENMFWYRQDPGLGLRLIYFSYDVKMKEKGDIPEGYSVSREKKERFSLILESASTNQTSMYLCASRLGQRNEQFFGPGTRLTVL.

The chain uses TRBV1 and TRBJ2-7; whether TRBD1, the table's D call, matches the DNA was not checked. TRBV1 is a pseudogene. The CDR3 length is 19 residues. This CDR3 reads CTSSQPGEQGPGVGNEQYF. The CDR3 nucleotides are TGCACCAGCAGCCAACCCGGCGAACAGGGCCCTGGGGTTGGGAACGAGCAGTACTTC.

The count of this clone is one. The V call is TRBV29-1, the J call TRBJ2-5; D is unresolved. The end of the DNA fits TRBJ2-7 better, so the J call may be wrong. CDR1 is SQVTM and CDR2 is ANQGSEA in the germline V gene. The CDR3 runs 12 residues. This CDR3 is CSGRTASYEQYF. The CDR3, as DNA: TGCAGCGGCAGGACGGCCTCCTACGAGCAGTACTTC.

The rearrangement uses TRBV7-6 and TRBJ2-1, with 9 bases aligning to TRBD2. This CDR3 comprises 16 residues. V lost 5 bases, J lost 4 bases, and 9 bases stayed unmatched. CDR1 and CDR2 from the germline V gene are SGHVS and FNYEAQ. CDR3 residues: CASSTFSGSEYNEQFF. CDR3 coding DNA: TGTGCCAGCAGCACCTTTAGCGGGAGTGAATACAATGAGCAGTTCTTC. The variable domain in full, with the rest retrieved from reference TRBV7-6 and TRBJ2-1, is GAGVSQSPRYKVTKRGQDVALRCDPISGHVSLYWYRQALGQGPEFLTYFNYEAQQDKSGLPNDRFSAERPEGSISTLTIQRTEQRDSAMYRCASSTFSGSEYNEQFFGPGTRLTVL.

The genes are TRBV5-5 and TRBJ2-5; D is unresolved. Trimming pared 2 bases from V and 0 bases from J, leaving 11 bases between. Germline loops: CDR1 SGHKS, CDR2 YYEKEE (reference sequence). This CDR3 is built from 15 residues. The CDR3 sequence: CASSLSGSYQETQYF. CDR3 nucleotide sequence: TGTGCCAGCAGCTTATCCGGGTCGTACCAAGAGACCCAGTACTTC.

V gene TRBV6-1 combines with J gene TRBJ1-2; D perhaps matches TRBD1 (6 bases). Germline V gene sequence: CDR1 MNHNS, CDR2 SASEGT. The CDR3 totals 14 residues. V was shortened by 7 bases and J by 0 bases, with 12 bases between the two germline ends. CDR3 region: CASTGTLANYGYTF. The CDR3 DNA reads TGTGCCAGCACCGGGACACTTGCTAACTATGGCTACACCTTC.

This clone was detected a few times. The gene calls are TRBV7-6 and TRBJ2-4; D may be TRBD1 (6 bases). V lost 5 bases and J lost 9, with 20 bases in between. This CDR3 has 15 residues. Germline V gene lookup returns CDR1 SGHVS and CDR2 FNYEAQ. CDR3 protein: CASSTSGVGSAIQYF. In DNA, the CDR3 is TGTGCCAGCAGCACGTCAGGGGTTGGGTCGGCCATTCAGTACTTC.

The chain employs TRBV2 and TRBJ2-1; 13 bases fit TRBD2. V shed 6 bases, J shed 6 bases, and the junction held 5 bases outside the gene matches. The CDR3 totals 15 residues. CDR1 SNHLY and CDR2 FYNNEI come from the germline V gene. This CDR3 reads CASRRLAGGPNEQFF. CDR3 coding DNA: TGTGCCAGCAGAAGACTAGCGGGAGGTCCCAATGAGCAGTTCTTC.

This clone was counted between two and nine times. The chain is built from TRBV30 and TRBJ2-1; 7 nucleotides line up with TRBD2. J was trimmed by 4 bases and V by 0 bases; bases with no gene match: 3. In germline, CDR1 is GTSNPN, CDR2 SVGIG (reference sequence). The CDR3 covers 14 residues. CDR3 loop: CAWSVQRDYNEQFF. In nucleotides, the CDR3 is TGTGCCTGGAGTGTACAGCGGGATTACAATGAGCAGTTCTTC. Full variable domain (outside the CDR3, taken from reference TRBV30 and TRBJ2-1): SQTIHQWPATLVQPVGSPLSLECTVEGTSNPNLYWYRQAAGRGLQLLFYSVGIGQISSEVPQNLSASRPQDRQFILSSKKLLLSDSGFYLCAWSVQRDYNEQFFGPGTRLTVL.

The V call is TRBV14, the J call TRBJ2-6; unclear D gene. The germline V gene encodes CDR1 SGHDN and CDR2 FVKESK. The CDR3 consists of 16 residues. Trimming shortened V by 0 bases and J by 2 bases, and 8 bases separated the two germline ends. DNA of the CDR3: TGTGCCAGCAGCCAAGATGCGGTGGCTGGGGCCAACGTCCTGACTTTC. It yields the protein CASSQDAVAGANVLTF.

The chain has TRBV29-1 and TRBJ2-7, with D perhaps matching TRBD1 (6 bases). CDR1 and CDR2 from the germline V gene are SQVTM and ANQGSEA. This CDR3 spans 12 amino acids. Trimming took 8 bases from V and 0 from J, leaving 11 bases between them. CDR3 coding DNA: TGCAGCTTCCGGGACAACTCCTACGAGCAGTACTTC. Translation: CSFRDNSYEQYF.

The chain links TRBV7-9 to TRBJ2-5; the D gene is possibly TRBD2 (5 bases). Germline CDR1 is SEHNR and CDR2 is FQNEAQ (reference sequence). V lost 5 bases to trimming and J lost 5 bases, with 9 bases between them. The CDR3 runs to 12 residues. DNA for the CDR3: TGTGCCAGCAGCCCCCCGGGGGAGACCCAGTACTTC. Translated: CASSPPGETQYF.

This clone was observed at least ten times. The identical CDR3 is also encoded by other nucleotide sequences in the sample. V usage is TRBV6-1 and J usage is TRBJ1-1, with D unclear. The V end lost 0 bases, the J end lost 0 bases, and 11 bases lay between the germline ends. The germline gives CDR1 MNHNS, CDR2 SASEGT. The length of the CDR3 is 16 residues. CDR3 nucleotides: TGTGCCAGCAGTGAAGCGCTTGGGCGGTTGAACACTGAAGCTTTCTTT. The encoded protein is CASSEALGRLNTEAFF.

This clone was counted only a few times. This rearrangement joins TRBV2 to TRBJ2-2; possibly TRBD2 for D (6 bases). CDR3 length equals 16 residues. CDR1 and CDR2 from the germline V gene are SNHLY and FYNNEI. Trimming left V 4 bases short and J 6 bases short, with 18 bases between. For the CDR3, the DNA is TGTGCCAGCAGTGGTGCGGCGCTAGCGTTTTCCGGGGAGCTGTTTTTT. Amino acid sequence: CASSGAALAFSGELFF.